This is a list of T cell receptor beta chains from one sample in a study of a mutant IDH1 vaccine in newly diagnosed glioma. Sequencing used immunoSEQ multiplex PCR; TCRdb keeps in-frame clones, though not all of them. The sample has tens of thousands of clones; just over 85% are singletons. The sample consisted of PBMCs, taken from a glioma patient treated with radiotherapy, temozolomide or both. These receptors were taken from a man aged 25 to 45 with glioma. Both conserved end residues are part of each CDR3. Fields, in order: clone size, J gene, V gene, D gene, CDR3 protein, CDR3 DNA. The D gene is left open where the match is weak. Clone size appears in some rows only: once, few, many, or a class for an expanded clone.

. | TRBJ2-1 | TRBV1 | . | CTSVAGVYNEQFF | TGCACCAGCGTCGCGGGGGTATACAATGAGCAGTTCTTC
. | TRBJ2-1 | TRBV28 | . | CASSSGGTGSGEQFF | TGTGCCAGCAGCTCGGGAGGGACAGGGAGTGGAGAGCAGTTCTTC
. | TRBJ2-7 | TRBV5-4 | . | CASSQGSYEQYF | TGTGCCAGCAGCCAGGGTTCCTACGAGCAGTACTTC
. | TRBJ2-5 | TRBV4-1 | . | CASSQERMDTSFSAQYF | TGCGCCAGCAGCCAAGAGAGGATGGACACTAGTTTTTCGGCCCAGTACTTC
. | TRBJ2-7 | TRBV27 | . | CASSRRGSYEQYF | TGTGCCAGCAGCCGCCGCGGCTCCTACGAGCAGTACTTC
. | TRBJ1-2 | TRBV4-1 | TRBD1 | CASSQGGTGAGGYTF | TGCGCCAGCAGCCAAGGGGGTACAGGGGCCGGGGGCTACACCTTC
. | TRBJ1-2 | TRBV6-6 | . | CASSYGPLQGYTF | TGTGCCAGCAGTTACGGGCCCCTCCAGGGCTACACCTTC
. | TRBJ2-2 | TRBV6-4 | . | CASSDAETGELFF | TGTGCCAGCAGTGACGCGGAAACCGGGGAGCTGTTTTTT
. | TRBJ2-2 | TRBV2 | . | CASNMGRANTGELFF | TGTGCCAGCAACATGGGACGGGCGAACACCGGGGAGCTGTTTTTT
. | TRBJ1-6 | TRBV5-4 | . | CASSLDQGSNSPLHF | TGTGCCAGCAGCTTGGACCAGGGGTCTAATTCACCCCTCCACTTT
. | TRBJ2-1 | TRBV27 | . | CASSLSKSSYNEQFF | TGTGCCAGCAGTTTAAGCAAGAGCTCCTACAATGAGCAGTTCTTC
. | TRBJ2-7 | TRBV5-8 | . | CASSYRASSHYEQYF | TGTGCCAGCAGCTACCGGGCCTCATCACACTACGAGCAGTACTTC
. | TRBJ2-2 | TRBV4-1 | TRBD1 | CASSQDSWNRGKVFSGELFF | TGCGCCAGCAGCCAAGATTCTTGGAACAGGGGGAAAGTGTTTTCGGGGGAGCTGTTTTTT
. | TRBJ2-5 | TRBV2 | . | CASSEGGARKGETQYF | TGTGCCAGCAGTGAAGGGGGGGCAAGGAAGGGTGAGACCCAGTACTTC
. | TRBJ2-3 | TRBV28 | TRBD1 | CASSFGTGVADTQYF | TGTGCCAGCAGTTTCGGGACAGGGGTGGCAGATACGCAGTATTTT
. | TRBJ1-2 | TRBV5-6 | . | CASIQAGLNYGYTF | TGTGCCAGCATCCAGGCCGGCCTCAACTATGGCTACACCTTC
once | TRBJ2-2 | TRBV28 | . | CASTRGNTGELFF | TGTGCCAGTACGAGGGGGAACACCGGGGAGCTGTTTTTT
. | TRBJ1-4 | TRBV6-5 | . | CASSYSGTKKLFF | TGTGCCAGCAGTTACTCGGGAACCAAGAAACTGTTTTTT
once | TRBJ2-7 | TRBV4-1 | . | CASSHPGTKTYEQYF | TGCGCCAGCAGCCACCCCGGGACAAAAACCTACGAGCAGTACTTC
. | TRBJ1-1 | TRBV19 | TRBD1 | CATRGDTEAFF | TGTGCCACCAGGGGGGACACTGAAGCTTTCTTT